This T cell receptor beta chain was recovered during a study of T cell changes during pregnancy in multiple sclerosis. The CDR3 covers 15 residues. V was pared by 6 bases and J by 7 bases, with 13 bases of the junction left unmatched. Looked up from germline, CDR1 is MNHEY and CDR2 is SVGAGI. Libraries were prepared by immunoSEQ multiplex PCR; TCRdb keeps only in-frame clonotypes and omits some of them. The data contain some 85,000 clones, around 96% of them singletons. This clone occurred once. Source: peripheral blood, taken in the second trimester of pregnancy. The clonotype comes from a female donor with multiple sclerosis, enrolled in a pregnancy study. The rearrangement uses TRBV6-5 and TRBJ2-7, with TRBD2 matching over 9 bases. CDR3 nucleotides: TGTGCCAGCAGCCCCCAGGGTAGCGGGAGAGGGGAGCAGTACTTC. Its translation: CASSPQGSGRGEQYF.